The 26 T cell receptor beta chains given below trace back to one sample, sequenced in a study of CD8 T cells in ankylosing spondylitis. TCRdb independently ran MiXCR on the 5' RACE reads; one entry per CDR3 protein. The sample includes hundreds of thousands of distinct CDR3 sequences, around 20% seen only once; the top ten take 7.5% to 9.5%. The sequenced sample was blood, either unsorted or a sorted T cell fraction (not recorded which). All receptors come from a male donor with ankylosing spondylitis or in good health (not recorded which).

The rearrangement links TRBV5-1 to TRBJ1-2; a weak D match, TRBD1 (5 bases). CDR1 and CDR2 (germline): SGHRS, YFSETQ. Trimming removed 2 bases from V and 13 bases from J, with 18 bases in between. The CDR3 is 13 residues long. The CDR3 region is CASSFQNAGVGTF. CDR3 nucleotide sequence: TGCGCCAGCAGCTTCCAAAATGCGGGGGTAGGCACCTTC.

This chain's CDR3 is CASSGQGFDSPLHF. The DNA for the CDR3 is TGTGCCAGCAGCGGACAGGGGTTCGATTCACCCCTCCACTTT. The rearrangement joins TRBV9 to TRBJ1-6; 8 bases are a match to TRBD1. The CDR3 is 14 amino acids. Germline-derived CDR1 and CDR2 are SGDLS and YYNGEE. Unmatched junction bases numbered 4, after V lost 3 bases and J lost 8 bases.

This clonotype was found once. V and J are TRBV6-5 and TRBJ1-1; D not certain. The CDR3 length is 18 residues. Germline CDR1 reads MNHEY; CDR2 reads SVGAGI. V shed 2 bases and J shed 2 bases, with 21 bases lying between them. CDR3 coding DNA: TGTGCCAGCAGTTACCTCGGCCGTCCGATAAGGCGTAACACTGAAGCTTTCTTT. It specifies CASSYLGRPIRRNTEAFF.

This chain connects TRBV5-1 to TRBJ1-4, with TRBD1 matching over 7 bases. Germline values: CDR1 SGHRS, CDR2 YFSETQ. V shed 3 bases, J shed 8 bases, and the junction held 10 bases outside the gene matches. The CDR3 consists of 15 residues. The CDR3 DNA reads as TGCGCCAGCAGCTATGGGACAGTCGGAAGGGAAAAACTGTTTTTT. Amino acid sequence: CASSYGTVGREKLFF.

The chain couples TRBV7-9 to TRBJ1-5; D perhaps matches TRBD1 (6 bases). Germline V gene data show CDR1 as SEHNR and CDR2 as FQNEAQ (reference sequence). CDR3 size: 14 residues. Trimming left V 5 bases short and J 8 bases short, with 16 bases between. The CDR3 reads CASSLAGGAEPQHF. CDR3 DNA sequence: TGTGCCAGCAGCCTCGCTGGGGGCGCGGAGCCCCAGCATTTT. The entire variable domain, with the rest obtained from reference TRBV7-9 and TRBJ1-5, is as follows: DTGVSQNPRHKITKRGQNVTFRCDPISEHNRLYWYRQTLGQGPEFLTYFQNEAQLEKSRLLSDRFSAERPKGSFSTLEIQRTEQGDSAMYLCASSLAGGAEPQHFGDGTRLSIL.

The sample holds a few counts of this clonotype. The J gene is TRBJ2-3, the V gene TRBV7-9, with D possibly being TRBD2 (6 bases). CDR1 and CDR2 (germline): SEHNR, FQNEAQ (reference sequence). This CDR3 has 13 amino acids. Trimming took off 7 bases at V and 0 bases at J, with 8 bases between the two ends. CDR3 region: CASTGTSTDTQYF. Written as DNA, the CDR3 is TGTGCCAGCACCGGGACTAGCACAGATACGCAGTATTTT.

This clonotype was found many times. The chain links TRBV9 to TRBJ1-2; D is uncertain. The germline CDR1 and CDR2 sequences are SGDLS and YYNGEE. Deletions cut 0 bases from V and 1 base from J, with 10 bases between. There are 15 residues in the CDR3. CDR3 sequence (DNA): TGTGCCAGCAGCGTAGCCAGTGAATTTAACTATGGCTACACCTTC. Amino acid sequence: CASSVASEFNYGYTF.

This clonotype was detected ten times or more. This chain links TRBV7-8 with TRBJ2-3; a possible D gene is TRBD1 (6 bases). Germline V gives CDR1 SGHVS, CDR2 FQNEAQ. The CDR3 length is 16 residues. The ends were cut back, 5 bases at V and 0 bases at J, with 15 bases in the middle. The CDR3: CASSPRGSASTDTQYF. In DNA form, the CDR3 reads TGTGCCAGCAGCCCAAGGGGGTCGGCTAGCACAGATACGCAGTATTTT.

This clonotype was found a few times. The chain employs TRBV20-1 and TRBJ2-3; a weak D match, TRBD2 (6 bases). Germline loops: CDR1 DFQATT, CDR2 SNEGSKA (reference sequence). Trimming shortened V by 6 bases and J by 1 base, and 17 bases separated the two germline ends. The CDR3 runs 15 residues. The CDR3 region is CSAPIGSAGTDTQYF. The CDR3 nucleotides read TGCAGTGCCCCCATCGGGAGCGCCGGCACAGATACGCAGTATTTT.

This clonotype was seen a handful of times. The chain employs TRBV27 and TRBJ2-1; possibly TRBD1 for D (5 bases). This CDR3 contains 15 residues. The V gene's germline CDR1 is MNHEY and CDR2 SMNVEV (reference sequence). Trimming removed 4 bases from V and 2 bases from J, with 12 bases in between. The CDR3 DNA reads as TGTGCCAGCAGTTATCAGGGCAAAACCTACAATGAGCAGTTCTTC. Its protein product is CASSYQGKTYNEQFF.

On this clonotype: No DNA is shown, since the ends of the CDR3 on it are uncertain; the CDR3 is the one TCRdb lists. The J gene is TRBJ2-1, the V gene TRBV29-1. The CDR3 length is 11 residues, termini included. CDR1 is SQVTM, CDR2 ANQGSEA, per germline. The CDR3 sequence is CSVAGGTWGFF.

This clonotype turned up a few times. This may be a read error, as it is one base from a much larger clone. The chain carries TRBV15 and TRBJ1-5, with D perhaps matching TRBD1 (6 bases). Germline assignment: CDR1 LNHNV and CDR2 YYDKDF (reference sequence). The length of the CDR3 is 15 residues. This chain's CDR3 is CATSRDLGQPQSQHF. CDR3 DNA: TGTGCCACCAGCAGAGATCTCGGACAGCCTCAGTCCCAGCATTTT.

This clonotype showed up just a few times. The chain employs TRBV12-3 or TRBV12-4 and TRBJ2-1; 11 bases are a match to TRBD1. The V gene end was trimmed by 3 bases and the J gene end by 4 bases; junction bases not matched to a gene: 8. This CDR3 has 17 amino acids. As DNA, the CDR3 is TGTGCCAGCAGTTTGGACAGGGGGCCTCCGCTTTACAATGAGCAGTTCTTC. Its translation: CASSLDRGPPLYNEQFF.

In its sample, this clonotype was seen many times. The chain has TRBV5-1 and TRBJ2-3; TRBD2 matches 15 bases. Germline V gives CDR1 SGHRS, CDR2 YFSETQ. The CDR3 is 17 amino acids. The V and J ends lost 4 bases and 4 bases, in that order; junction bases with no gene match: 7. CDR3 in DNA: TGCGCCAGCAGCGGAGGGACTAGCGGGAGGAGAGCAGATACGCAGTATTTT. This translates into CASSGGTSGRRADTQYF.

This clonotype has more than one count but fewer than ten. The genes are TRBV18 and TRBJ2-5; 11 bases map to TRBD2. The V gene end was trimmed by 6 bases and the J gene end by 2 bases; junction bases not matched to a gene: 8. The CDR3 sequence is 16 residues long. CDR1 is KGHSH and CDR2 is LQKENI in the germline V gene. CDR3 in amino acids: CASSPALAGGQETQYF. The CDR3 bases are TGTGCCAGCTCTCCAGCCCTAGCGGGGGGACAAGAGACCCAGTACTTC.

The CDR3 sequence: CASSYLGVAETGELFF. CDR3 in DNA: TGTGCCAGCAGCTACCTGGGGGTAGCGGAGACCGGGGAGCTGTTTTTT. The chain joins TRBV28 to TRBJ2-2, with a possible D match to TRBD2 (6 bases). Trimming removed 6 bases at V and 5 bases at J, with 19 bases between. The germline V gene has CDR1 MDHEN and CDR2 SYDVKM. The CDR3 is 16 amino acids.

J is TRBJ2-3 and V is TRBV28; TRBD2 aligns across 7 bases. V shed 4 bases and J 2 bases; nucleotides not matched to a gene: 15. Germline V gene lookup returns CDR1 MDHEN and CDR2 SYDVKM. The CDR3 length is 18 residues. The CDR3 nucleotides are TGTGCCAGCAGTTCGGGGAGAGGCGGGGGAGGAATCACAGATACGCAGTATTTT. This encodes CASSSGRGGGGITDTQYF.

V and J are TRBV28 and TRBJ1-5, with D unresolved. This CDR3 has 14 residues. Germline V gene sequence: CDR1 MDHEN, CDR2 SYDVKM. Trimming stripped 3 bases from V and 1 base from J, with 7 bases between. The CDR3 DNA reads as TGTGCCAGCAGTTTTCGGCGGAGCAATCAGCCCCAGCATTTT. Its translation: CASSFRRSNQPQHF.

The V and J genes are TRBV7-2 and TRBJ2-1; perhaps TRBD2 as D (7 bases). This CDR3 contains 16 residues. V lost 5 bases to trimming and J lost 4 bases, with 18 bases between them. CDR1 and CDR2 from the germline V gene are SGHTA and FQGNSA. CDR3 nucleotide sequence: TGTGCCAGCAGCACCCGACTAGCAGGGGTTTACAATGAGCAGTTCTTC. This encodes CASSTRLAGVYNEQFF.

The chain uses TRBV6-1 and TRBJ1-5, with 7 positions matching TRBD1. The V segment lost 6 bases and the J segment 3 bases; nucleotides outside the gene matches: 8. Germline V gene lookup returns CDR1 MNHNS and CDR2 SASEGT. The CDR3 totals 15 residues. In DNA form, the CDR3 reads TGTGCCAGCAGGCCACCGGGACAGATCAATCAGCCCCAGCATTTT. This encodes CASRPPGQINQPQHF.

Here the CDR3 DNA reads TGCGCCAGCAGCCCGGGACCGCACTCCTACAATGAGCAGTTCTTC. Protein product: CASSPGPHSYNEQFF. The chain has TRBV5-1 and TRBJ2-1; D might be TRBD1 or TRBD2, each matching 5 bases. Trimming cost V 4 bases and J 0 bases, with 11 bases left between them. Germline assignment: CDR1 SGHRS and CDR2 YFSETQ. This CDR3 contains 15 residues.

V is TRBV24-1 and J is TRBJ2-1, with TRBD2 matching 7 bases. V was pared by 4 bases and J by 4 bases, with 9 bases of the junction left unmatched. This CDR3 has 16 residues. Germline V gene data show CDR1 as KGHDR and CDR2 as SFDVKD. The CDR3 bases are TGTGCCACCAGTGACCGCGGGACTACCCTATACAATGAGCAGTTCTTC. Protein: CATSDRGTTLYNEQFF.

J is TRBJ2-5 and V is TRBV12-3 or TRBV12-4; the D gene is possibly TRBD2 (5 bases). Trimming left V 6 bases short and J 1 base short, with 15 bases between. This CDR3 has 15 amino acids. This chain's CDR3 is CASSPGRGIQETQYF. CDR3 nucleotide sequence: TGTGCCAGCAGCCCCGGACGGGGAATCCAAGAGACCCAGTACTTC.

This clonotype has only one observation. The chain links TRBV4-2 to TRBJ2-5; D not resolved. CDR1 is LGHNA and CDR2 is YNFKEQ in the germline V gene. CDR3 length: 13 amino acids. V was shortened by 4 bases and J by 5 bases, with 11 bases between the two germline ends. The DNA for the CDR3 is TGTGCCAGCAGCCCCGTTGGGGTTGAGACCCAGTACTTC. Translating gives CASSPVGVETQYF.

This clonotype was detected many times. The CDR3 region has the DNA TGCGCCAGCAGCCAAGAGGGTGGGACATACTCCTACAATGAGCAGTTCTTC. Protein sequence: CASSQEGGTYSYNEQFF. The chain has TRBV4-1 and TRBJ2-1, with D possibly TRBD1 on 6 matching bases. CDR3 length equals 17 residues. From germline, CDR1 is MGHRA and CDR2 YSYEKL. The V end was cut by 0 bases, the J end by 0 bases, with 12 bases between.

CDR3 residues: CSALLAGGTLWEQYV. For the CDR3, the DNA is TGCAGTGCCTTGCTAGCGGGAGGCACTCTCTGGGAGCAGTACGTC. The chain uses TRBV20-1 and TRBJ2-7, with 11 positions matching TRBD2. The germline gives CDR1 DFQATT, CDR2 SNEGSKA (reference sequence). With V trimmed by 6 bases and J by 7 bases, 14 bases remained unmatched. This CDR3 is built from 15 residues.